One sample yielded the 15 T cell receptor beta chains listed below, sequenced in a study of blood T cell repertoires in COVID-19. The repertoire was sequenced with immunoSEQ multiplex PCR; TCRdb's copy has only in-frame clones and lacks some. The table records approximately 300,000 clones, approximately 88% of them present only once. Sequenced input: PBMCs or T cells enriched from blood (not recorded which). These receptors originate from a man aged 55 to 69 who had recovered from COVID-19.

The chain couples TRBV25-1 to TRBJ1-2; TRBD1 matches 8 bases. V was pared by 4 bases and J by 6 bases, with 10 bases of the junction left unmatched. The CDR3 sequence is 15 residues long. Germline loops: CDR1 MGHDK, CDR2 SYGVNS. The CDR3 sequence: CASSGTGRSMHGYTF. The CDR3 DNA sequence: TGTGCCAGCAGTGGGACAGGGCGGTCCATGCATGGCTACACCTTC.

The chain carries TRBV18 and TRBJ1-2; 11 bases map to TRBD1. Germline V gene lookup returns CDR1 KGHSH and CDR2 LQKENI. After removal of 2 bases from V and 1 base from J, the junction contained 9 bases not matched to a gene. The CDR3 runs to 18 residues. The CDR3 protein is CASSPTGTGGPLNYGYTF. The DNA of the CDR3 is TGTGCCAGCTCACCAACCGGGACAGGGGGACCCCTTAACTATGGCTACACCTTC.

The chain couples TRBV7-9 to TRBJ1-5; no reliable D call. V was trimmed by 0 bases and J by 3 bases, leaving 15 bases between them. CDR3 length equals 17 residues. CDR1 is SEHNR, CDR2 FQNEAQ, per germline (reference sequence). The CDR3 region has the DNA TGTGCCAGCAGCTTAGCGCTGGGAGGGTGGGACAATCAGCCCCAGCATTTT. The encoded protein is CASSLALGGWDNQPQHF.

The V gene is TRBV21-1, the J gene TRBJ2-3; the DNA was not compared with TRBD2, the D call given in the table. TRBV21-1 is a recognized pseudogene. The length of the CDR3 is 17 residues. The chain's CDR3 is CASSGGLAGGPRDTQYF. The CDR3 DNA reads TGTGCCAGCAGCGGGGGTCTAGCGGGAGGGCCCAGAGATACGCAGTATTTT.

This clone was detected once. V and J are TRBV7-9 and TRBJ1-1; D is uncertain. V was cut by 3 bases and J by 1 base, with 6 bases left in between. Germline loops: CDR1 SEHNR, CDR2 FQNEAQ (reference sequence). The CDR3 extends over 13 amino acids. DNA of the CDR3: TGTGCCAGCAGCTTCTCGGGGAACACTGAAGCTTTCTTT. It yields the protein CASSFSGNTEAFF.

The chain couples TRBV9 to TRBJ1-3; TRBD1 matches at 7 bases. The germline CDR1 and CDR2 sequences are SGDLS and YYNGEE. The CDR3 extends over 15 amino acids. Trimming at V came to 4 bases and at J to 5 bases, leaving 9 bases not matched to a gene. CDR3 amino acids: CASSPGGTSRNTIYF. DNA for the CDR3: TGTGCCAGCAGCCCAGGGGGGACAAGTAGAAACACCATATATTTT. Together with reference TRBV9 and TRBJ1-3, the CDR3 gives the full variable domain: DSGVTQTPKHLITATGQRVTLRCSPRSGDLSVYWYQQSLDQGLQFLIQYYNGEERAKGNILERFSAQQFPDLHSELNLSSLELGDSALYFCASSPGGTSRNTIYFGEGSWLTVV.

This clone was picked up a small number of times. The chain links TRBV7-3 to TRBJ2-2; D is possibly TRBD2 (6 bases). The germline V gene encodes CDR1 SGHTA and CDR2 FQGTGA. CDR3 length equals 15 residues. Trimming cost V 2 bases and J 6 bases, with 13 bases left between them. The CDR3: CASSLGGQTPGELFF. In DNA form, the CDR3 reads TGTGCCAGCAGCTTAGGAGGGCAGACCCCCGGGGAGCTGTTTTTT. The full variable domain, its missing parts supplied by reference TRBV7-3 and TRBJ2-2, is GAGVSQTPSNKVTEKGKYVELRCDPISGHTALYWYRQSLGQGPEFLIYFQGTGAADDSGLPNDRFFAVRPEGSVSTLKIQRTERGDSAVYLCASSLGGQTPGELFFGEGSRLTVL.

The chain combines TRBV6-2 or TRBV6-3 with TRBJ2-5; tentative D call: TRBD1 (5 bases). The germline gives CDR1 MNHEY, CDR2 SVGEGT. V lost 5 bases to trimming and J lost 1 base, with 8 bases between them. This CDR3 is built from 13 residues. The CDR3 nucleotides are TGTGCCAGCAGTGGCAGGGTCCAAGAGACCCAGTACTTC. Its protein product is CASSGRVQETQYF.

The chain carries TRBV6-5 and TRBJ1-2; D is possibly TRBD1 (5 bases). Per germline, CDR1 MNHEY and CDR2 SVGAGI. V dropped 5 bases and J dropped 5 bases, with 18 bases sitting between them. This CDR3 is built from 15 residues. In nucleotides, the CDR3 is TGTGCCAGCAGTATCGGGACTCATGGCAGATATGGCTACACCTTC. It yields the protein CASSIGTHGRYGYTF.

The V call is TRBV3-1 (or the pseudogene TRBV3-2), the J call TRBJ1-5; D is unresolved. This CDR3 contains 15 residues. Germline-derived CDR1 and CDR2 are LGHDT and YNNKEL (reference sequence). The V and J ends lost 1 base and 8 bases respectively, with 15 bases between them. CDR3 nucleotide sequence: TGTGCCAGCAGCCAAGGTAACGGGAATTGGGAGCCCCAGCATTTT. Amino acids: CASSQGNGNWEPQHF.

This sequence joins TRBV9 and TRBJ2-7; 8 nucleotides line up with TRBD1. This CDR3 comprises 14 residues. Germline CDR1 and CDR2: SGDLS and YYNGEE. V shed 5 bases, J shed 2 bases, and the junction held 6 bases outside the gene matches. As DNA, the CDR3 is TGTGCCAGCAGTCGGACAGGGACAGCCTACGAGCAGTACTTC. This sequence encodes CASSRTGTAYEQYF. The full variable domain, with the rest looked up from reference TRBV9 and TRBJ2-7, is DSGVTQTPKHLITATGQRVTLRCSPRSGDLSVYWYQQSLDQGLQFLIQYYNGEERAKGNILERFSAQQFPDLHSELNLSSLELGDSALYFCASSRTGTAYEQYFGPGTRLTVT.

CDR3 nucleotides: TGTGCCAGCAGCTTAGTCCCCTTGAACTATGGCTACACCTTC. Translated, it gives CASSLVPLNYGYTF. V and J are TRBV7-2 and TRBJ1-2, with D hard to call. CDR1 is SGHTA and CDR2 is FQGNSA in the germline V gene. The CDR3 has 14 amino acids. V dropped 1 base and J dropped 2 bases, with 8 bases sitting between them.

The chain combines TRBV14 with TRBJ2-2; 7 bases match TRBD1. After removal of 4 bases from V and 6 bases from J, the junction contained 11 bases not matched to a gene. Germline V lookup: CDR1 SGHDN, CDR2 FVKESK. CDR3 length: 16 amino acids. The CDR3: CASSPVGGQMAGELFF. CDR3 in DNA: TGTGCCAGCAGCCCTGTTGGGGGACAGATGGCCGGGGAGCTGTTTTTT.

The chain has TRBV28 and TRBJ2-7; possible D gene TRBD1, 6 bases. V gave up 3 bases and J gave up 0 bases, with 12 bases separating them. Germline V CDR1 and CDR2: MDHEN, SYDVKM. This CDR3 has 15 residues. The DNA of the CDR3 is TGTGCCAGCAGTTTCTCCCCAGGGGCCTCCTACGAGCAGTACTTC. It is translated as CASSFSPGASYEQYF.

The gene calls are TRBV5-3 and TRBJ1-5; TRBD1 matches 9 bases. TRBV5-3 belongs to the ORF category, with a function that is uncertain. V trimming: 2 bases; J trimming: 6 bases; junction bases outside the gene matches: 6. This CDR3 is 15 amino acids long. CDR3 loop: CARSFRTGESQPQHF. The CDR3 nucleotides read TGTGCCAGAAGCTTCCGGACAGGGGAAAGTCAGCCCCAGCATTTT.